There are a few counts of the clone carrying this T cell receptor beta chain. The CDR3 is 14 residues long. V dropped 8 bases and J dropped 8; count of bases not matched to a gene: 9. The data were obtained in a study of T cells after yellow fever vaccination. TCRdb reprocessed the 5' RACE reads with MiXCR, giving one entry per CDR3 protein. The sample has 300,000 to 400,000 distinct CDR3 sequences; approximately 12% are singletons. The sample consisted of CD4+ T cells sorted from PBMCs, taken 45 days after the yellow fever booster vaccination. The TCR was taken from a man aged 18 to 35 who received the YFV17D yellow fever vaccine. The chain has TRBV12-3 or TRBV12-4 and TRBJ1-2; TRBD1 matches 12 bases. Written as DNA, the CDR3 is TGTGCCAGCCGCCAACCCGGGACAGGGGGCGGCTACACCTTC. This translates into CASRQPGTGGGYTF.